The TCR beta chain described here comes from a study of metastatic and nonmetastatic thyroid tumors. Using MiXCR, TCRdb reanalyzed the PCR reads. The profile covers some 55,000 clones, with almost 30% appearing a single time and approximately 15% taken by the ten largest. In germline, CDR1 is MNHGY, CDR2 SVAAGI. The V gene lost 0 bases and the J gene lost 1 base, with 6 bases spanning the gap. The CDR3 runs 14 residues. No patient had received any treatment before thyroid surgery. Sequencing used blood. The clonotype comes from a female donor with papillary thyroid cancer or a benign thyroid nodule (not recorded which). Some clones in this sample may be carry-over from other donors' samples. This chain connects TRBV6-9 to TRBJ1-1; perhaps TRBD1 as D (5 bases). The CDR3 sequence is CASSYSGENTEAFF. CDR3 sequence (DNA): TGTGCCAGCAGTTATTCGGGGGAGAACACTGAAGCTTTCTTT.